A selection of T cell receptor beta chains follows, all from one sample in a study of T cells after yellow fever vaccination. One entry per CDR3 protein, called by TCRdb with MiXCR from the 5' RACE reads. The sample shows approximately 110,000 distinct CDR3 sequences, 6.5% to 8% of them seen only once. Sequenced material: CD4+ T cells sorted from PBMCs, taken about 10 days after the first yellow fever vaccination. The receptors stem from a man aged 18-30 years who received the YFV17D yellow fever vaccine. Each CDR3 is given with its conserved first and last residue. Fields, in order: J gene, V gene, D gene, clone size, CDR3 protein, CDR3 DNA. D genes are given only for firm matches. Size is omitted from some rows. Given values are once, few, many or a class for expanded clones.

>TRBJ2-1|TRBV20-1|.|many
CSARAYSYNEQFF
TGCAGTGCGCGAGCGTACTCCTACAATGAGCAGTTCTTC
>TRBJ1-1|TRBV7-9|.|.
CASSLSADTEAFF
TGTGCCAGCAGCTTATCAGCTGACACTGAAGCTTTCTTT
>TRBJ2-6|TRBV4-3|.|many
CASSPYAAGANVLTF
TGCGCCAGCAGCCCGTACGCCGCTGGGGCCAACGTCCTGACTTTC
>TRBJ2-5|TRBV12-3/TRBV12-4|.|many
CASSLSRRQKETQYF
TGTGCCAGCAGTTTATCTAGACGGCAAAAAGAGACCCAGTACTTC
>TRBJ1-6|TRBV6-2/TRBV6-3|.|few
CASSLQASPLHF
TGTGCCAGCAGCTTGCAAGCTTCACCCCTCCACTTT
>TRBJ2-7|TRBV20-1|.|many
CSARANSGYEQYF
TGCAGTGCTAGAGCTAATAGCGGTTACGAGCAGTACTTC
>TRBJ2-1|TRBV5-6|.|few
CASSLAGGQAGGQFF
TGTGCCAGCAGCTTGGCAGGTGGACAGGCGGGGGGGCAGTTCTTC
>TRBJ2-5|TRBV18|TRBD1|many
CASSRGTGGAGETQYF
TGTGCCAGCTCACGTGGGACAGGGGGCGCCGGAGAGACCCAGTACTTC
>TRBJ2-2|TRBV20-1|.|many
CSASIGDLTGELFF
TGCAGTGCTAGCATTGGGGACCTTACCGGGGAGCTGTTTTTT
>TRBJ2-1|TRBV9|TRBD2|.
CASSPGLFEQFF
TGTGCCAGCAGCCCGGGACTATTTGAGCAGTTCTTC
>TRBJ2-3|TRBV5-1|.|many
CASSLNNSPDTQYF
TGCGCCAGCAGTCTTAATAACAGCCCAGATACGCAGTATTTT
>TRBJ2-1|TRBV20-1|.|.
CSARDRPHNEQFF
TGCAGTGCTAGAGATCGGCCGCACAATGAGCAGTTCTTC
>TRBJ2-1|TRBV7-3|TRBD1|.
CASSWGQKGYNEQFF
TGTGCCAGCAGCTGGGGACAGAAGGGGTACAATGAGCAGTTCTTC
>TRBJ2-3|TRBV20-1|TRBD2|many
CSANGGGSVLDTQYF
TGCAGTGCTAACGGGGGGGGAAGTGTTCTGGATACGCAGTATTTT
>TRBJ2-2|TRBV12-3/TRBV12-4|TRBD1|many
CASSPQGQGNTGELFF
TGTGCCAGCAGCCCTCAGGGACAGGGGAACACCGGGGAGCTGTTTTTT
>TRBJ2-5|TRBV5-6|TRBD2|many
CAGSLERGIYETQYF
TGTGCCGGCAGCTTGGAGCGGGGGATCTACGAGACCCAGTACTTC
>TRBJ2-4|TRBV5-5|.|many
CASSLTVRVDKNIQYF
TGTGCCAGCAGCTTGACCGTGAGGGTAGACAAAAACATTCAGTACTTC
>TRBJ1-6|TRBV7-2|TRBD1|many
CASRGTGTGSSPLHF
TGTGCCAGCAGGGGTACCGGGACAGGGAGTTCACCCCTCCACTTT
>TRBJ1-2|TRBV5-8|.|many
CASSPTYYGYTF
TGTGCCAGCAGCCCCACCTACTATGGCTACACCTTC
>TRBJ2-2|TRBV20-1|TRBD2|many
CSARDPRAGDTGELFF
TGCAGTGCTAGAGACCCTCGAGCGGGGGATACCGGGGAGCTGTTTTTT
>TRBJ2-2|TRBV29-1|.|many
CSVLTPYTGELFF
TGCAGCGTTCTGACTCCATACACCGGGGAGCTGTTTTTT
>TRBJ2-3|TRBV7-9|.|many
CARGGGAVGDTQYF
TGTGCCAGGGGGGGTGGGGCCGTCGGAGATACGCAGTATTTT
>TRBJ2-5|TRBV7-7|TRBD1|few
CASSQTGGEETQYF
TGTGCTAGCAGCCAGACAGGGGGTGAGGAGACCCAGTACTTC
>TRBJ2-3|TRBV5-1|.|many
CASSSPTLTHTDTQYF
TGCGCCAGCAGCTCACCGACTCTTACCCACACAGATACGCAGTATTTT
>TRBJ2-4|TRBV7-2|.|many
CASSEIKNIQYF
TGTGCCAGCTCGGAAATCAAAAACATTCAGTACTTC
>TRBJ1-5|TRBV5-1|.|.
CASSLVAGSNQPQHF
TGCGCCAGCAGCTTGGTTGCGGGGAGCAATCAGCCCCAGCATTTT
>TRBJ2-3|TRBV6-5|TRBD2|few
CASSSWGRGVPDTQYF
TGTGCCAGCAGTTCCTGGGGGCGGGGGGTCCCAGATACGCAGTATTTT
>TRBJ2-5|TRBV5-1|TRBD1|many
CASSSGQGPQETQYF
TGTGCCAGCAGCTCCGGACAGGGGCCGCAAGAGACCCAGTACTTC
>TRBJ1-6|TRBV6-5|.|.
CASSYSRISSPLHF
TGTGCCAGCAGTTACAGCAGGATAAGTTCACCCCTCCACTTT
>TRBJ1-4|TRBV5-1|.|many
CASSLAGDGIEKLFF
TGCGCCAGCAGCTTGGCTGGGGACGGGATTGAAAAACTGTTTTTT
>TRBJ1-2|TRBV12-3/TRBV12-4|.|many
CASSLSRRGGYTF
TGTGCCAGCAGTTTAAGCCGGAGAGGTGGCTACACCTTC
>TRBJ1-1|TRBV3-1|.|many
CASSHPGAMNTEAFF
TGTGCCAGCAGCCATCCAGGGGCGATGAACACTGAAGCTTTCTTT
>TRBJ1-2|TRBV4-2|.|.
CASSQEGTALLGYTF
TGTGCCAGCAGCCAAGAGGGGACCGCACTATTAGGCTACACCTTC
>TRBJ1-2|TRBV28|.|many
CASSSVSALYGYTF
TGTGCCAGCAGTTCCGTCTCCGCCCTTTATGGCTACACCTTC
>TRBJ1-2|TRBV6-6|.|many
CASSYREGGYTF
TGTGCCAGCAGTTATCGCGAGGGAGGCTACACCTTC
>TRBJ2-4|TRBV7-2|TRBD2|many
CASSLRGSGGRNIQYF
TGTGCCAGCAGCTTGCGGGGTAGCGGGGGCCGAAACATTCAGTACTTC